This T cell receptor (beta chain) was identified during a study of T cells in Graves' hyperthyroidism and ophthalmopathy. Broader study findings: Ophthalmopathy, which appeared later, was predicted by the model a median roughly 6.6 months before onset. Among thyroid clonotypes expanded above 0.001, most also appeared in blood.

V shed 11 bases and J shed 4 bases, with 17 bases lying between them. Germline values: CDR1 WSHSY, CDR2 SAAADI. CDR3 length equals 13 residues. The investigators amplified TCR beta CDR3 regions from RNA transcripts. Carried out on the TCR CDR3, a first-round RT-PCR used the HTBI primer set. TCRdb itself ran the multiplex PCR reads through MiXCR, one entry per CDR3 protein. The data hold around 340,000 distinct CDR3 sequences, with about 15% observed a single time. This clonotype was seen at least ten times. Its matching antigen is unknown. The sample consisted of blood. The receptor's source is a young woman with Graves' hyperthyroidism that later progressed to Graves' ophthalmopathy. The chain joins TRBV10-2 to TRBJ2-5; D assignment may be TRBD1 or TRBD2 (5 bases each). DNA of the CDR3: TGCGCCGCCTCAGTGGGGGATGGAGAGACCCAGTACTTC. Protein: CAASVGDGETQYF.